The following is a T cell receptor (beta chain) sequence with its context. This clone has a handful of counts. Its antigen target is currently unknown. Per-base qualities were not stored, and no clone one base away is much larger. The CDR3 contains 13 residues, cysteine and phenylalanine counted. Just CDR3 DNA is preserved here, 39 bases in frame from base 1. The germline V gene sets CDR1 to MDHEN and CDR2 to SYDVKM. Trimming leaves V shorter by 4 bases and J shorter by 8 bases, with the junction holding 3 bases beyond the gene matches. These data belong to a study of beta chain features in type 1 diabetes (dated by TCRdb to the late 2010s). Context from the whole study: Mean age, gender distribution, total cell number and subset yield did not differ between patients and healthy donors. A total of roughly 110 million sorted cells were examined across all samples, and the number of cells per subset was strongly correlated with RNA yield. In the study, TCRB repertoires of sorted circulating CD4+ T cell subsets from recently diagnosed type 1 diabetes patients were compared with those of matched healthy donors. Regulatory and stem cell-like memory subsets were isolated from only 8 patients and 8 healthy donors, whereas naive and central memory subsets came from all 28 donors. What the authors observed across the whole study: Because cDNA was sequenced instead of genomic DNA, highly expressing activated cells could be over-represented, though the groups showed no difference in activation or CD3 levels. Naive, central memory and regulatory TCRB repertoires appeared more similar among patients than among healthy donors. Shorter templates might be favored by PCR, yet because patient and control samples were amplified and corrected together, any such skew would affect both groups equally. Patients with type 1 diabetes made fewer insertions and deleted more nucleotides at VDJ recombination sites, implying thymic rearrangement abnormalities. Type 1 diabetes patients showed a moderate but significant shortening of TCRB CDR3 length in all four CD4+ subsets. Because the HLA sub-analyses included only small numbers of individuals, any influence of HLA type on TCRB rearrangement was left unresolved.

All of the isolated RNA was reverse transcribed with the High Capacity cDNA Reverse Transcription Kit, so expressed TCRB transcripts were sequenced. Naive, central memory and regulatory T cell samples underwent deep immunoSEQ sequencing, averaging approximately 3.5 million total reads per sample. Sorted cells were lysed in RLT buffer, and RNA was extracted using DNase-treated RNeasy Micro or Mini kits according to cell number. To prevent cross-contamination, every cell subset was processed on its own, while patient and healthy donor samples were processed together. The immunoSEQ multiplex PCR was used to amplify TCRB sequences from cDNA, generating 87-bp fragments that spanned the CDR3 region. The amplicons were sequenced using the Illumina HiSeq platform. As for how the authors treated the data: PCR bias was corrected computationally using synthetic template baselines, and reads within Hamming distance 2 were collapsed, with unmergeable singletons discarded. Reads were aligned against IMGT so that V, D and J genes, CDR3 length and insertions or deletions at six rearrangement sites could be assigned. Within each subset, clonotype counts were normalized to the number of sorted cells before true diversity and Gini coefficients were calculated with the tcR R package. The overlap coefficient, calculated on TCRB nucleotide sequences, was used to quantify repertoire sharing. As a proxy for the pre-selection repertoire, out-of-frame TCRB sequences from naive cells were analyzed. TCRdb took this table from immuneACCESS and kept in-frame rearrangements with V and J called. Such tables lack part of the clones; where checked against another copy, unresolved V genes explain under half of the gap, and the rest is unexplained. The DNA gave D and trimming, while V, J and clone size come from that table. The sample profile shows hundreds of thousands of clones; 10% to 15% of them were found once. The biggest ten clones account for more than 0.015% of the sample.

Each donor gave one peripheral blood draw, approximately 110 mL on average, collected into heparinised tubes. A BD FACSAria II was used to sort naive, central memory, regulatory and stem cell-like memory CD4+ T cells with a panel that included CD45RO, CCR7, CD25, CD127, CD95 and CD27. A purity above 95% was achieved for all sorted populations. PBMCs were separated immediately by Lymphoprep density gradient centrifugation and were stained directly, without being cultured. So that batch effects would be minimized, each experiment stained and sorted samples in pairs, pairing one healthy donor with one patient.

The chain is assembled from TRBV28 and TRBJ1-4, with 8 bases matching TRBD1. Sequenced sample: naive CD4+ T cells from blood. Reading the label with the study, this specimen's cell subset or site is: true naive CD4+ T cells. This clonotype originated in a young man in good health. The DNA sequence reads TGTGCCAGCAGTTCGGCAGGGGGCGAAAAACTGTTTTTT. Its protein product is CASSSAGGEKLFF.